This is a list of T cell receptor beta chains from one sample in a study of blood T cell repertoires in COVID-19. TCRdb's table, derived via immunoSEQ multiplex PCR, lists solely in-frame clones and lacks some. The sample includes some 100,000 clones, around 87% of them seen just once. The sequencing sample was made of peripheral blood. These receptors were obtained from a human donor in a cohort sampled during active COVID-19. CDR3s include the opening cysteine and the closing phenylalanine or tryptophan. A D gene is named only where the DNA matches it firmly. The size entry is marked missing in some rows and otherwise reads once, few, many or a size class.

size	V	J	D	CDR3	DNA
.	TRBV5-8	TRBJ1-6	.	CASSLQGMNNSPLHF	TGTGCCAGCAGCCTACAGGGAATGAATAATTCACCCCTCCACTTT
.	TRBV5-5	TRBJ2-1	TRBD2	CASSSLAGAYNEQFF	TGTGCCAGCAGCTCTCTAGCGGGGGCCTACAATGAGCAGTTCTTC
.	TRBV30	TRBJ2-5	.	CAWRRSGQETQYF	TGTGCCTGGAGGCGATCAGGGCAAGAGACCCAGTACTTC
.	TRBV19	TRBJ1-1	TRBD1	CASSTRTGGNTEAFF	TGTGCCAGTAGTACCCGGACAGGGGGGAACACTGAAGCTTTCTTT
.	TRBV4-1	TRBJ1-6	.	CASSQGAPRALWNSPLHF	TGCGCCAGCAGCCAAGGGGCCCCCAGGGCTCTTTGGAATTCACCCCTCCACTTT
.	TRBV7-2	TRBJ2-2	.	CASSLVGSAGELFF	TGTGCCAGCAGCTTAGTGGGTTCAGCGGGGGAGCTGTTTTTT
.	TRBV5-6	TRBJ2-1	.	CASSLTVGGYNEQFF	TGTGCCAGCAGCTTGACAGTGGGGGGATACAATGAGCAGTTCTTC
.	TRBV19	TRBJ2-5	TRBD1	CASSIETGGVLETQYF	TGTGCCAGTAGTATTGAGACAGGGGGAGTTTTAGAGACCCAGTACTTC
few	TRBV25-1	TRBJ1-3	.	CASSSYSGNTIYF	TGTGCCAGCAGTTCCTACTCTGGAAACACCATATATTTT
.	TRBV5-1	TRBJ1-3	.	CASSLAQSHGNTIYF	TGCGCCAGCAGCTTGGCTCAGTCTCATGGAAACACCATATATTTT
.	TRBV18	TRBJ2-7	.	CASSPAGTHKAYEQYF	TGTGCCAGCTCACCCGCGGGGACGCATAAGGCCTACGAGCAGTACTTC
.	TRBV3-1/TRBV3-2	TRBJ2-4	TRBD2	CASSQERTSGRGIQYF	TGTGCCAGCAGCCAAGAGCGGACTAGCGGGAGGGGCATTCAGTACTTC
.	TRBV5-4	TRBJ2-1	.	CASSPVWGDLYNEQFF	TGTGCCAGCAGCCCCGTGTGGGGGGACCTCTACAATGAGCAGTTCTTC
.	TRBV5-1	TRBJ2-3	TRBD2	CASSRPAGGPDTQYF	TGCGCCAGCAGCCGCCCGGCGGGAGGGCCAGATACGCAGTATTTT
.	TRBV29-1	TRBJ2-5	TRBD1	CSGQGRAMETQYF	TGCAGCGGACAGGGTAGGGCGATGGAGACCCAGTACTTC
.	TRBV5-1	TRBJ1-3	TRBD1	CASSLSGGAGNTIYF	TGCGCCAGCAGCTTGTCAGGGGGCGCCGGAAACACCATATATTTT
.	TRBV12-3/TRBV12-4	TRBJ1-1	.	CASSFSGNTEAFF	TGTGCCAGCAGTTTTTCGGGGAACACTGAAGCTTTCTTT
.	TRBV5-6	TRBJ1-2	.	CASSLAQNYGYTF	TGTGCCAGCAGCTTGGCACAGAACTATGGCTACACCTTC
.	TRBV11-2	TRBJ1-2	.	CASSLDLGSGANGYTF	TGTGCCAGCAGCTTAGATCTTGGCAGTGGGGCTAATGGCTACACCTTC
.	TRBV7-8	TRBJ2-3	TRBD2	CASSMLGSGTTDTQYF	TGTGCCAGCAGCATGTTGGGCAGCGGGACCACAGATACGCAGTATTTT
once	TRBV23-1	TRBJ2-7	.	CASTAYHEQYF	TGCGCCAGCACCGCGTACCACGAGCAGTACTTC
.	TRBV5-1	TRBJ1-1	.	CASSILQGRATEAFF	TGCGCCAGCAGCATCTTACAGGGTCGTGCCACTGAAGCTTTCTTT
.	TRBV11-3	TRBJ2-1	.	CASRQNRGGDEQFF	TGTGCCAGCAGGCAGAACAGGGGGGGGGATGAGCAGTTCTTC
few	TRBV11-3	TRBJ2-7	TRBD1	CASSSWTGSSYEQYF	TGTGCCAGCAGCTCCTGGACAGGGAGCTCCTACGAGCAGTACTTC
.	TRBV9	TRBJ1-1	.	CASSVVQGSGGDTEAFF	TGTGCCAGCAGCGTTGTACAGGGATCAGGTGGGGACACTGAAGCTTTCTTT
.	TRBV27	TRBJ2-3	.	CASSLQGSDRTDTQYF	TGTGCCAGCAGTTTACAGGGGTCTGATCGCACAGATACGCAGTATTTT
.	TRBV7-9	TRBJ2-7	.	CASSLVGATIYEQYF	TGTGCCAGCAGCCTAGTAGGGGCGACCATCTACGAGCAGTACTTC
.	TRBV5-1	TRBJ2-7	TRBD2	CASSPTPGGTYEQYF	TGCGCCAGCAGCCCCACCCCGGGGGGAACCTACGAGCAGTACTTC
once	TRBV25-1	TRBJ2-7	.	CASSLTVRGNEQYF	TGTGCCAGCAGTTTGACGGTGAGGGGGAACGAGCAGTACTTC
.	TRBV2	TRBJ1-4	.	CASSVQINEKLFF	TGTGCCAGCAGTGTACAGATTAATGAAAAACTGTTTTTT
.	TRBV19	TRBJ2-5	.	CATGTQETQYF	TGTGCCACCGGGACACAAGAGACCCAGTACTTC
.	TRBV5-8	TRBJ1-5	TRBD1	CASSLETGVGSNQPQHF	TGTGCCAGCAGCTTAGAGACAGGGGTGGGTAGCAATCAGCCCCAGCATTTT
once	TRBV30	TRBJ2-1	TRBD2	CALSGLAVYNEQFF	TGTGCCTTATCGGGACTAGCGGTTTACAATGAGCAGTTCTTC
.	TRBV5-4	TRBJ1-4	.	CASSLVGGSEEKLFF	TGTGCCAGCAGCTTGGTCGGGGGTAGTGAGGAAAAACTGTTTTTT
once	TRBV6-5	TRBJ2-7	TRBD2	CASSRGGDEQYF	TGTGCCAGCAGTAGGGGAGGGGACGAGCAGTACTTC
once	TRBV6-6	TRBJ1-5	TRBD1	CASSQIRTGSNQPQHF	TGTGCCAGCAGCCAGATTCGGACAGGTAGCAATCAGCCCCAGCATTTT
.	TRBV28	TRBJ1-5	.	CASSFPRQYSNQPQHF	TGTGCCAGCAGTTTCCCTCGACAGTATAGCAATCAGCCCCAGCATTTT
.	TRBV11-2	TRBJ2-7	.	CASSSPHGARVGSYEQYF	TGTGCCAGCAGCTCACCCCACGGCGCCAGGGTAGGGTCCTACGAGCAGTACTTC
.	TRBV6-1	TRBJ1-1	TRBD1	CASSEQGARTEAFF	TGTGCCAGCAGTGAACAGGGGGCGCGCACTGAAGCTTTCTTT
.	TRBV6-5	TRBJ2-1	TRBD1	CASSQDRVEQFF	TGTGCCAGCAGCCAAGACAGGGTTGAGCAGTTCTTC
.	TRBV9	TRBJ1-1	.	CASSVGRQPNTEAFF	TGTGCCAGCAGCGTAGGGCGACAGCCCAACACTGAAGCTTTCTTT